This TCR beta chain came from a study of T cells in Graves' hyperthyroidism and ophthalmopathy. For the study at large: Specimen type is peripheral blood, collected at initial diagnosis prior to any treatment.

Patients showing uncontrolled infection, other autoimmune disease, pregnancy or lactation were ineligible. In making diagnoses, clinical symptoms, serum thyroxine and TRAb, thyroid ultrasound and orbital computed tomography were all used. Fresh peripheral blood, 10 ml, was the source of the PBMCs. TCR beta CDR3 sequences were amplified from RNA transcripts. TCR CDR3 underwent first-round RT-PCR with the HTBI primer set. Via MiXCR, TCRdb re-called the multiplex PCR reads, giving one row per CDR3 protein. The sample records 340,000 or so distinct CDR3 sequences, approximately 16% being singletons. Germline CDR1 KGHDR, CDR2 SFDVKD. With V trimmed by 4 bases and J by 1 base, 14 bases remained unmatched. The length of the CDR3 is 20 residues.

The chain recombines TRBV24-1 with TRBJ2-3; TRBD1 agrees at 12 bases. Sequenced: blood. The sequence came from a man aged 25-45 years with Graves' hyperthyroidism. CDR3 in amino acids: CATSERDRGRSGKGTDTQYF. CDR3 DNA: TGTGCCACCAGTGAACGGGACAGGGGGCGATCCGGGAAGGGCACAGATACGCAGTATTTT.